This paragraph covers one T cell receptor beta chain sequence. The CDR3 is 18 amino acids. CDR1 is MGHRA and CDR2 is YSYEKL in the germline V gene. Germline trimming cut 0 bases from V and 1 base from J; bases unmatched to any gene: 8. The sample belongs to a study of blood T cell repertoires in COVID-19. Generated by immunoSEQ multiplex PCR, the TCRdb table keeps only in-frame clones and is missing some. This sample has almost 200,000 clones, with around 89% found just once. This chain uses TRBV4-1 with TRBJ1-4; 7 bases are shared with TRBD1. The sequenced material came from PBMCs or T cells enriched from blood (not recorded which). The source is a woman between 18 and 29 years old who had recovered from COVID-19. CDR3 sequence reads: CASSQDRGGAVTNEKLFF. DNA of the CDR3: TGCGCCAGCAGCCAAGATCGAGGGGGCGCGGTAACTAATGAAAAACTGTTTTTT.